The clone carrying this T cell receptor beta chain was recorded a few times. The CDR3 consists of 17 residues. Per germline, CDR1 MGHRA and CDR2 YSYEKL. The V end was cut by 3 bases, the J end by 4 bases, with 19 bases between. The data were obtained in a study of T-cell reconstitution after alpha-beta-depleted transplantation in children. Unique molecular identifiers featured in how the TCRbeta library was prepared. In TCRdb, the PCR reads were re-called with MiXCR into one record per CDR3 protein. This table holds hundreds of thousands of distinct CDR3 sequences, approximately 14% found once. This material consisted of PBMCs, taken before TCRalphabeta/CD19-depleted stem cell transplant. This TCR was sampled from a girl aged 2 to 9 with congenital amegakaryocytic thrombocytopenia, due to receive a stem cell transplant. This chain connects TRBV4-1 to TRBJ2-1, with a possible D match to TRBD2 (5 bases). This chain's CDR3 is CASSHSDLRAPYNEQFF. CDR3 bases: TGCGCCAGCAGCCATAGCGACCTGAGGGCTCCTTACAATGAGCAGTTCTTC.